This T cell receptor beta chain appears in the sequencing data of a study of CD8+ T cells in alopecia areata. Study-wide results and caveats: Normal scalp showed lower clonality than lesional scalp, especially alopecia totalis/universalis. Mice showed TCR sharing more clearly than patients did, possibly owing to HLA.

Germline V gene sequence: CDR1 MGHRA, CDR2 YSYEKL. There are 14 residues in the CDR3. Trimming cost V 0 bases and J 6 bases, with 9 bases left between them. There are a few counts of this clone. The antigen is undetermined. Isolated RNA was reverse transcribed into cDNA used as the sequencing template. Repertoires were generated with immunoSEQ multiplex PCR, while TCRdb's copy carries only in-frame clones and drops some. The profile shows 110,000 or so clones, almost 60% of them singletons. The V call is TRBV4-1, the J call TRBJ2-1; D gene uncertain. The receptor was isolated from a human donor in good health. The sample consisted of CD8+ T cells sorted from blood. The CDR3, as DNA: TGCGCCAGCAGCCAAGAGGGCCTAATCAATGAGCAGTTCTTC. It encodes CASSQEGLINEQFF.